This TCR beta chain was captured by sequencing in a study of T-cell memory formation after mild COVID-19. Study information: TCR clusters were largely donor specific.

5'RACE with constant-segment primers built TCRalpha and TCRbeta cDNA libraries with UMIs. TCRdb reanalysed the 5' RACE reads using MiXCR and keeps one entry per CDR3 protein. Of 250,000 to 350,000 distinct CDR3 sequences detected, around 16% appear once; the ten largest clones hold roughly 23%. Germline V CDR1 and CDR2: DFQATT, SNEGSKA (reference sequence). The V gene end was trimmed by 6 bases and the J gene end by 5 bases; junction bases not matched to a gene: 13. This CDR3 contains 14 residues. The clonotype was recovered from a man aged 18 to 30 who had mild COVID-19 (a few samples of this study predate the infection). Cell type and time point are not known. The chain carries TRBV20-1 and TRBJ2-7; 7 bases agree with TRBD1. The material sequenced was PBMCs or a T cell subset sorted from them (not recorded which). CDR3 region: CSARKNRDSHEQYF. CDR3 nucleotide sequence: TGCAGTGCCAGAAAAAACCGGGACAGCCACGAGCAGTACTTC.